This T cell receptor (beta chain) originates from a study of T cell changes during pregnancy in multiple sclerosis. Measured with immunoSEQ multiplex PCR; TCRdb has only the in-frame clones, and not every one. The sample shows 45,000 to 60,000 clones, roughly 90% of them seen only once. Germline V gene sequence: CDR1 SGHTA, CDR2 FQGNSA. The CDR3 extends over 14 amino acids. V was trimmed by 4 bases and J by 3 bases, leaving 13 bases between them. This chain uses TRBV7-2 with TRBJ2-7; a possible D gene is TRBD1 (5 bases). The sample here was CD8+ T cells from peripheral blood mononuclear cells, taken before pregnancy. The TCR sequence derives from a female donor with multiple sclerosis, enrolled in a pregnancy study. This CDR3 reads CASSSWGGNYEQYF. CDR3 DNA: TGTGCCAGCAGCTCCTGGGGCGGAAACTACGAGCAGTACTTC.